This T cell receptor (beta chain) was captured in a study of CD8+CD57+ T cells in acquired aplastic anemia. This clonotype was found a few times. Its specificity is not known. CDR3 and TCR beta VDJ profiling relied on genomic DNA as the template. Each CDR3 protein gets one entry after TCRdb re-called the reads with MiXCR. The sample holds around 430,000 distinct CDR3 sequences; around a third are singletons and the top ten take around 0.82%. CD8+CD57+ cell expansion had been shown by flow cytometry in patients chosen for sequencing. CDR3 length: 14 amino acids. The ends were cut back, 6 bases at V and 0 bases at J, with 11 bases in the middle. Findings and caveats of the study: Levels of CD8+ Simpson's diversity were not significantly distinct in patients versus controls.

This chain connects TRBV12-3 or TRBV12-4 to TRBJ1-1; perhaps TRBD1 as D (5 bases). Input material: sorted CD4+, CD8+, or CD8+CD57+ T cells (not recorded which) from PBMCs. The clonotype originates from a human donor with aplastic anemia. CDR3 protein: CASRGTFMNTEAFF. The DNA for the CDR3 is TGTGCCAGCAGGGGGACGTTCATGAACACTGAAGCTTTCTTT.